This T cell receptor beta chain was retrieved from a study of CD8+ T cells in alopecia areata (dated 2018 in TCRdb). Study-level background: High-throughput TCRbeta sequencing was used to examine T cell clonal expansion in alopecia areata in both the C3H/HeJ mouse model and human patients. Amplification of TCRbeta CDR3 regions was done by immunoSEQ multiplex PCR using 35 Vbeta forward primers and 13 Jbeta reverse primers. Human TCRbeta sequencing covered scalp tissue and sorted CD4+ and CD8+ peripheral blood T cells from patchy and totalis/universalis alopecia areata patients and healthy controls. Scalp clonality was compared across normal scalp (n=4), patchy alopecia areata scalp (n=8), and alopecia totalis/universalis scalp (n=8). RNA came from the PAXgene miRNA kit for fixed scalp, the miRNeasy kit for PBMCs, and the RNeasy kit for mouse skin.

A remark on this clone: Its target antigen remains unknown. No base quality values were provided; no much bigger clone lies one nucleotide off.

CDR1 SGHRS and CDR2 YFSETQ are derived from the germline V gene. From the cysteine up to the phenylalanine, the CDR3 has a length of 15 residues. CDR3 DNA is the only sequence kept; it has 45 bases, read in frame from the first base. V and J are trimmed by 2 bases and 3 bases, and the gene matches miss 5 bases of the junction. Overall study outcomes, separate from this receptor: Unlike mouse skin, which is dominated by gammadelta T cells, normal human skin has resident alphabeta T cells that are also sequenced, and this complicates analysis of the scalp TCR repertoire. TCR sequences shared between patients were less clear than in mice, possibly partly because of HLA diversity in the patient population. Compared with normal scalp, lesional scalp, particularly in alopecia totalis/universalis, had higher clonality and more expanded CD8+ clones, which suggests antigenic drive.

PBMCs were isolated by density centrifugation and stained for CD3, CD4 and CD8, after which CD4+ and CD8+ T cells were sorted on a FACSAria. Scalp biopsies and blood samples were obtained from unaffected controls. Libraries were constructed by the immunoSEQ multiplex PCR assay. RNA was extracted from all samples and reverse transcribed into cDNA as template for TCR sequencing. First-strand cDNA was synthesized using SuperScript III with a 2:1 mix of oligo-dT and random hexamers. A synthetic immune receptor repertoire was used to assess amplification bias, and residual bias was removed computationally. As for the authors' bioinformatics: Raw reads were preprocessed to remove errors, and CDR3 was defined according to IMGT conventions as the region from the conserved cysteine to phenylalanine. Clonality was computed by normalizing Shannon entropy by log2 of the number of productive unique TCRs and subtracting the result from 1. CD4 or CD8 identity of scalp clones was inferred by cross-referencing scalp TCRbeta sequences with sorted blood CD4 and CD8 repertoires. TCRdb obtained this table from immuneACCESS and retained in-frame rearrangements with V and J assigned. These tables miss some clones; where compared with another copy, unresolved V genes account for less than half of the shortfall, and the remainder is unexplained. The D gene and trimming were derived from the DNA, and the V and J assignments and clone size from that table. The sample contains approximately 98,000 clones, 59% of them found a single time. Jointly, the top ten make up 20% to 25% of the sample.

The clonotype originates from a human donor in good health. Sequencing used CD8+ T cells sorted from blood. The rearrangement joined TRBV5-1 to TRBJ2-4, with 7 bases aligning to TRBD1. The CDR3 region: CASSFYRGDKNIQYF. The sequenced DNA is TGCGCCAGCAGCTTTTACAGGGGTGACAAAAACATTCAGTACTTC.